The 3 T cell receptor beta chains below all came from one sample that was sequenced in a study of blood T cell repertoires in COVID-19. TCRdb keeps only in-frame clones here, not all; method: immunoSEQ multiplex PCR. The profile shows a few hundred thousand clones, 75% to 90% of them singletons. Material for sequencing was peripheral blood. The receptors originated from a middle-aged woman who had recovered from COVID-19.

This chain links TRBV5-1 with TRBJ2-7; 10 bases are shared with TRBD2. The CDR3 is 14 residues long. CDR1 SGHRS and CDR2 YFSETQ come from the germline V gene. V shed 5 bases, J shed 3 bases, and the junction held 5 bases outside the gene matches. Here the CDR3 DNA reads TGCGCCAGCAGTGAAGCGGGAGGGGTCTACGAGCAGTACTTC. It yields the protein CASSEAGGVYEQYF.

V and J are TRBV28 and TRBJ2-7; TRBD2 matches 12 bases. This CDR3 is built from 15 residues. CDR1 is MDHEN and CDR2 is SYDVKM in the germline V gene. The J segment lost 3 bases and the V segment lost 7 bases, leaving 7 bases of the junction unmatched. CDR3 residues: CASTSSSGRVYEQYF. In nucleotides, the CDR3 is TGTGCCAGCACCTCCTCTAGCGGGAGGGTCTACGAGCAGTACTTC.

The genes are TRBV19 and TRBJ1-1; perhaps TRBD1 as D (6 bases). The CDR3 totals 14 residues. Trimming cost V 3 bases and J 1 base, with 9 bases left between them. Germline CDR1 is LNHDA and CDR2 is SQIVND (reference sequence). CDR3 protein: CASSMGGANTEAFF. The CDR3, as DNA: TGTGCCAGTAGTATGGGGGGGGCGAACACTGAAGCTTTCTTT.